The source of this TCR beta chain is a study of CD8+ T cells in alopecia areata. Study summary: Treated patients took oral tofacitinib at 5 to 10 mg twice daily. For treated patients, severity scores reflected the percentage of scalp area affected.

Points from the study as a whole: For lesional scalp, especially alopecia totalis/universalis, clonality was higher than in normal scalp. Expanded CD8+ clones among the top 100, and scalp clonality, were significantly decreased by tofacitinib.

Points on this clone: The antigen is not known.

Described treatment: oral pan-JAK inhibitor, 5-10 mg twice daily. As the sequencing template, cDNA was produced by extracting RNA and reverse transcribing it. Profiling relied on immunoSEQ multiplex PCR, and the TCRdb table lists in-frame clones only, not all of them. The table records about 200,000 clones, about 60% of them present only once. This CDR3 comprises 16 residues. CDR1 SGHNT and CDR2 YYREEE come from the germline V gene (reference sequence). V lost 0 bases to trimming and J lost 3 bases, with 13 bases between them. The J gene is TRBJ2-1, the V gene TRBV5-4, with D tentatively TRBD1 or TRBD2 (5 bases each). The source was CD4+ T cells sorted from blood, collected at week 4, from a patient treated with tofacitinib. This clonotype originated in a human donor with alopecia areata. The CDR3 DNA follows: TGTGCCAGCAGCTTGGAGGGACCCGACCGCTACAATGAGCAGTTCTTC. Protein: CASSLEGPDRYNEQFF.